These T cell receptor beta chains were read from a single sample in a study of shared clonotypes between healthy human individuals. Produced via immunoSEQ multiplex PCR; TCRdb's table is partial and in-frame only. The sample shows around 2.5 million clones, 93% of them seen only once. The sample consisted of naive CD4+ T cells from PBMCs. These receptor sequences come from a young man in good health. Some clones in this sample may be carry-over from other donors' samples. Each CDR3 is given with its conserved first and last residue. The D gene is left open where the match is weak. Some rows have no size entry. The others give once, few or many, or a class for an expanded clone.

size: .
D: .
J: TRBJ2-5
V: TRBV21-1
DNA: TGTGCCAGCAGCAGCCAGCGGGACTCCTACCAAGAGACCCAGTACTTC
CDR3: CASSSQRDSYQETQYF

size: once
D: TRBD1
J: TRBJ2-7
V: TRBV5-1
DNA: TGCGCCAGCAGCGTTAGACAGGGACGAGACGAGCAGTACTTC
CDR3: CASSVRQGRDEQYF

size: .
D: .
J: TRBJ1-5
V: TRBV9
DNA: TGTGCCAGCAGCGCCGGGACAAATCAGCCCCAGCATTTT
CDR3: CASSAGTNQPQHF

size: once
D: .
J: TRBJ1-5
V: TRBV5-1
DNA: TGCGCCAGCAGCTCGGACGGATGGGGACAGCCCCAGCATTTT
CDR3: CASSSDGWGQPQHF

size: .
D: TRBD2
J: TRBJ2-3
V: TRBV5-6
DNA: TGTGCCAGCAGCTTGGGCACTAGCGGGAGGGTAGCAGATACGCAGTATTTT
CDR3: CASSLGTSGRVADTQYF

size: .
D: TRBD1
J: TRBJ1-3
V: TRBV6-4
DNA: TGTGCCAGCAGTGACAGGGGGCGAGGAAACACCATATATTTT
CDR3: CASSDRGRGNTIYF

size: .
D: TRBD1
J: TRBJ2-5
V: TRBV7-9
DNA: TGTGCCAGCAGCTCCAGCCGTGACAGGGGTCGGGGCCAAGAGACCCAGTACTTC
CDR3: CASSSSRDRGRGQETQYF

size: once
D: .
J: TRBJ2-6
V: TRBV27
DNA: TGTGCCAGCAGTTACCTGGGACTTTCGTCTGGGGCCAACGTCCTGACTTTC
CDR3: CASSYLGLSSGANVLTF

size: .
D: .
J: TRBJ1-5
V: TRBV28
DNA: TGTGCCAGCAATAAGGGGGGTCAGCCCCAGCATTTT
CDR3: CASNKGGQPQHF

size: .
D: .
J: TRBJ1-2
V: TRBV28
DNA: TGTGCCAGCAGTTTGATAGGGTATGGCTACACCTTC
CDR3: CASSLIGYGYTF

size: .
D: .
J: TRBJ1-1
V: TRBV4-1
DNA: TGCGCCAGCAGCCAAGTTGGTCGGGGCCCGAAAAACACTGAAGCTTTCTTT
CDR3: CASSQVGRGPKNTEAFF

size: .
D: .
J: TRBJ1-5
V: TRBV28
DNA: TGTGCCAGCAGTTTACGTACTCAGCCCCAGCATTTT
CDR3: CASSLRTQPQHF

size: .
D: .
J: TRBJ2-7
V: TRBV7-3
DNA: TGTGCCAGCAGCTTCACCGGGACTTTGGGCTACGAGCAGTACTTC
CDR3: CASSFTGTLGYEQYF

size: .
D: .
J: TRBJ1-1
V: TRBV18
DNA: TGTGCCAGCTTCGCCCTTACTGAAGCTTTCTTT
CDR3: CASFALTEAFF

size: once
D: .
J: TRBJ2-7
V: TRBV11-2
DNA: TGTGCCAGCAGCTCTGGGACCCTTTTCACCTACGAGCAGTACTTC
CDR3: CASSSGTLFTYEQYF

size: .
D: .
J: TRBJ2-4
V: TRBV6-5
DNA: TGTGCCAGCAGCAGGGGGGAGGGCATTCAGTACTTC
CDR3: CASSRGEGIQYF

size: .
D: TRBD1
J: TRBJ2-2
V: TRBV25-1
DNA: TGTGCCAGCGAGAACCCTGGACAGGGGAGAACCGGGGAGCTGTTTTTT
CDR3: CASENPGQGRTGELFF

size: .
D: TRBD2
J: TRBJ2-2
V: TRBV5-4
DNA: TGTGCCAGCAGCCGACCGGGACTAGCGGGAGTTGGGGCCGGGGAGCTGTTTTTT
CDR3: CASSRPGLAGVGAGELFF

size: once
D: .
J: TRBJ1-1
V: TRBV5-8
DNA: TGTGCCAGCAGCATTGCCGGGAACACTGAAGCTTTCTTT
CDR3: CASSIAGNTEAFF

size: .
D: .
J: TRBJ1-4
V: TRBV4-1
DNA: TGCGCCAGCAGCTCCCCAGGGTCAACTAATGAAAAACTGTTTTTT
CDR3: CASSSPGSTNEKLFF

size: .
D: .
J: TRBJ1-5
V: TRBV7-2
DNA: TGTGCCAGCAGCTTTTCGACAGGCTCAAATCAGCCCCAGCATTTT
CDR3: CASSFSTGSNQPQHF

size: few
D: .
J: TRBJ1-1
V: TRBV18
DNA: TGTGCCAGCTCACCAGGACTGGGGGAAGCTTTCTTT
CDR3: CASSPGLGEAFF

size: .
D: TRBD1
J: TRBJ2-7
V: TRBV2
DNA: TGTGCCAGCAGTGGCGACAGGGGGGAGCAGTACTTC
CDR3: CASSGDRGEQYF